These 5 T cell receptor beta chains share one sample of origin, sequenced in a study of regulatory T cells in long-lasting Graves disease. Libraries of TCR beta came from iRepertoire HTBI primers plus Arm-PCR of CDR3 regions. TCRdb ran MiXCR on the multiplex PCR reads and lists one entry per CDR3 protein. This table holds approximately 400,000 distinct CDR3 sequences, less than 25% found once. The time point denotes: persistent/refractory GD, antithyroid drugs over 5 years with positive TRAb. Preparation of the TCR library used RNA extracted from PBMCs. The sample was peripheral blood mononuclear cells (PBMCs), taken when the disease was refractory, from a patient treated with antithyroid drugs. All receptors derive from a female donor with Graves disease.

The table lists this clonotype with a few counts. This sequence joins TRBV6-1 and TRBJ1-3; D gene ambiguous. Deletions cut 3 bases from V and 5 bases from J, with 5 bases between. The CDR3 sequence is 12 residues long. Germline lookup yields CDR1 MNHNS and CDR2 SASEGT. CDR3 DNA sequence: TGTGCCAGCAGTGATTTCAGAAACACCATATATTTT. It yields the protein CASSDFRNTIYF.

Many counts were recorded for this clonotype. This chain joins TRBV2 and TRBJ2-2, with D hard to call. The CDR3 has 12 residues. Germline assignment: CDR1 SNHLY and CDR2 FYNNEI. Deletions cut 7 bases from V and 5 bases from J, with 8 bases between. This chain's CDR3 is CASKVGTGELFF. DNA for the CDR3: TGTGCCAGCAAGGTGGGAACCGGGGAGCTGTTTTTT.

This clonotype was observed a single time. This chain uses TRBV9 with TRBJ2-2; D may be TRBD2 (5 bases). V lost 1 base and J 2 bases, leaving 9 bases between the germline ends. The CDR3 is 15 amino acids. CDR1 and CDR2 from the germline V gene are SGDLS and YYNGEE. This CDR3 is CASSVLAANTGELFF. The CDR3 DNA is TGTGCCAGCAGCGTACTAGCCGCAAACACCGGGGAGCTGTTTTTT.

CDR3 sequence reads: CASTGASGSAGELFF. DNA of the CDR3: TGTGCCAGCACCGGGGCTAGCGGCAGTGCCGGGGAGCTGTTTTTT. The rearrangement links TRBV7-2 to TRBJ2-2, with TRBD2 identical over 7 bases. J lost 6 bases, V lost 7 bases, and 11 bases had no gene match. CDR1 and CDR2 from the germline V gene are SGHTA and FQGNSA. This CDR3 is built from 15 residues.

The CDR3 reads CATSDAGQTQETQYF. CDR3 DNA sequence: TGTGCCACCAGTGACGCGGGACAGACCCAAGAGACCCAGTACTTC. The chain links TRBV24-1 to TRBJ2-5; a possible D gene is TRBD1 (7 bases). Germline V gene lookup returns CDR1 KGHDR and CDR2 SFDVKD. V lost 4 bases and J 1 base, leaving 12 bases between the germline ends. The CDR3 has 15 residues.